This T cell receptor (beta chain) was recovered during a study of T cells in Graves' hyperthyroidism and ophthalmopathy. Amplified regions were TCR beta CDR3 sequences from RNA transcripts. HTBI primers were the set used in a first-round RT-PCR of the TCR CDR3. TCRdb fed the multiplex PCR reads into MiXCR, producing one record per CDR3 protein. The sample includes fewer than 850,000 distinct CDR3 sequences, 15% to 20% of them seen just once. V was pared by 2 bases and J by 6 bases, with 14 bases between. CDR3 size: 15 residues. The authors deemed Graves' hyperthyroidism stable absent ophthalmopathy progression within 18 months. The PBMCs studied were ones that came from roughly 11 ml fresh peripheral blood.

The V gene is TRBV12-3 or TRBV12-4, the J gene TRBJ1-5, with a possible D match to TRBD1 (5 bases). The sample was blood. This sequence was found in a man over 45 with Graves' hyperthyroidism. CDR3 sequence (DNA): TGTGCCAGCAGTTTAATTAGGCAGGGTGGTCAGCCCCAGCATTTT. Its protein product is CASSLIRQGGQPQHF.